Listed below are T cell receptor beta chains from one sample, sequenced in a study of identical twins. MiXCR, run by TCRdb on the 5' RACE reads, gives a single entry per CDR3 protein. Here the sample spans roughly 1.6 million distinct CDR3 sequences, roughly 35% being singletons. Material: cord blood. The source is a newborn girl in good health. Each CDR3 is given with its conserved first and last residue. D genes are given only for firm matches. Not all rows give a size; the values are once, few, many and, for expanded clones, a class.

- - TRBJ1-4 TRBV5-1 CASSGRLGEKLFF TGCGCCAGCAGCGGCAGGCTCGGGGAAAAACTGTTTTTT
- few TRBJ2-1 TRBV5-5 CASTQTGTVYNEQFF TGTGCCAGCACCCAGACCGGGACCGTTTACAATGAGCAGTTCTTC
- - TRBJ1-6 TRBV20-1 CSARGPLPNSPLHF TGCAGTGCTAGAGGGCCACTACCTAATTCACCCCTCCACTTT
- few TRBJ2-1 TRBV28 CASIRGERSSYNEQFF TGTGCCAGCATCAGAGGGGAGCGGAGCTCCTACAATGAGCAGTTCTTC
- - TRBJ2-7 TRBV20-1 CSARGNLASYNEQYF TGCAGTGCTAGAGGGAACTTAGCATCCTACAATGAGCAGTACTTC
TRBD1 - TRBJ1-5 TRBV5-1 CASSSGQVSNQPQHF TGCGCCAGCAGCTCGGGACAGGTTAGCAATCAGCCCCAGCATTTT
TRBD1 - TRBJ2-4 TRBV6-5 CASSYSGRGQGNIQYF TGTGCCAGCAGTTACTCGGGCAGGGGGCAAGGAAACATTCAGTACTTC
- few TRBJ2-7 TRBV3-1 CASSQDLRGYEQYF TGTGCCAGCAGCCAAGATCTGAGGGGCTACGAGCAGTACTTC
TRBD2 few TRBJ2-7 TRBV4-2 CASSQEIYSGGYEQYF TGTGCCAGCAGCCAAGAAATATATTCGGGGGGTTACGAGCAGTACTTC
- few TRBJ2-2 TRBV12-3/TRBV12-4 CASSLQVLTGELFF TGTGCCAGCAGTTTACAAGTGTTAACCGGGGAGCTGTTTTTT
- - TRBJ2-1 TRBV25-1 CASTGGTGSYNEQFF TGTGCCAGCACCGGGGGAACAGGCTCCTACAATGAGCAGTTCTTC
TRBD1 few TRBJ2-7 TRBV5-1 CASSVRDPGQGPYEQYF TGCGCCAGCAGCGTGAGGGACCCGGGACAGGGACCCTACGAGCAGTACTTC
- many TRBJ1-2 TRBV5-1 CASSGDSFYGYTF TGCGCCAGCAGCGGGGACTCTTTCTATGGCTACACCTTC
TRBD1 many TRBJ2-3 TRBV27 CASSSRDSQDTQYF TGTGCCAGCAGTTCACGGGACAGTCAAGATACGCAGTATTTT
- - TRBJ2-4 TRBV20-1 CSARPLVHNEQYF TGCAGTGCTAGACCCTTGGTCCACAATGAGCAGTACTTC
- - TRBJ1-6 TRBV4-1 CASSPRTSSYNSPLHF TGCGCCAGCAGTCCTCGGACGAGCTCCTATAATTCACCCCTCCACTTT
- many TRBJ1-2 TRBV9 CASSALRFDKGYGYTF TGTGCCAGCAGCGCATTAAGGTTCGACAAGGGCTATGGCTACACCTTC
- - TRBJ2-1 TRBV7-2 CASSGSGPNYNEQFF TGTGCCAGCTCCGGGAGTGGACCGAACTACAATGAGCAGTTCTTC
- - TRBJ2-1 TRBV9 CASSAGVIAYNEQFF TGTGCCAGCAGCGCGGGAGTGATCGCCTACAATGAGCAGTTCTTC
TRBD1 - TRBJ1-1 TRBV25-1 CASRAGGYTEAFF TGTGCCAGCAGGGCAGGGGGCTACACTGAAGCTTTCTTT
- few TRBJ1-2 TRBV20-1 CSARSKAAFRGYTF TGCAGTGCTAGATCCAAGGCAGCCTTTAGGGGCTACACCTTC
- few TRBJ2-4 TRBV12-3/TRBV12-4 CASSVSREDQYF TGTGCCAGCAGTGTCTCGAGGGAGGATCAGTACTTC
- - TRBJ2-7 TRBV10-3 CAISGRGPSYEQYF TGTGCCATCAGTGGGAGGGGGCCCTCCTACGAGCAGTACTTC
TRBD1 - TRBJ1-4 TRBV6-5 CASSYGTGNEKLFF TGTGCCAGCAGTTACGGGACAGGGAATGAAAAACTGTTTTTT
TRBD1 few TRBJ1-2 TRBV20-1 CSARRQGDYGYTF TGCAGTGCTAGACGACAGGGGGACTATGGCTACACCTTC
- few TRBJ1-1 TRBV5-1 CASSFNGEGNTEAFF TGCGCCAGCAGCTTTAATGGGGAAGGTAACACTGAAGCTTTCTTT
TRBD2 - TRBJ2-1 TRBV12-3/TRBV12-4 CASTDSGRRGEQFF TGTGCCAGCACCGATAGCGGGAGGAGGGGTGAGCAGTTCTTC
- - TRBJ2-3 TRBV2 CASTSGGGTQYF TGTGCCAGCACTAGCGGAGGGGGTACGCAGTATTTT
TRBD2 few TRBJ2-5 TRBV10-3 CAISESPGLAGETQYF TGTGCCATCAGTGAGAGCCCCGGACTAGCGGGAGAGACCCAGTACTTC
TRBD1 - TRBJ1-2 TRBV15 CATSSAGGYGYTF TGTGCCACCAGCAGCGCAGGGGGGTATGGCTACACCTTC
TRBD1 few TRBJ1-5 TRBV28 CASSIFAGGLSNQPQHF TGTGCCAGCAGTATCTTTGCAGGGGGATTGAGCAATCAGCCCCAGCATTTT
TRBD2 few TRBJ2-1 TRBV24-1 CAVGLAGDNEQFF TGTGCCGTCGGACTAGCGGGAGACAATGAGCAGTTCTTC
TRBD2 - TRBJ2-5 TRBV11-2 CASSLAGGWETQYF TGTGCCAGCAGCTTAGCGGGGGGGTGGGAGACCCAGTACTTC